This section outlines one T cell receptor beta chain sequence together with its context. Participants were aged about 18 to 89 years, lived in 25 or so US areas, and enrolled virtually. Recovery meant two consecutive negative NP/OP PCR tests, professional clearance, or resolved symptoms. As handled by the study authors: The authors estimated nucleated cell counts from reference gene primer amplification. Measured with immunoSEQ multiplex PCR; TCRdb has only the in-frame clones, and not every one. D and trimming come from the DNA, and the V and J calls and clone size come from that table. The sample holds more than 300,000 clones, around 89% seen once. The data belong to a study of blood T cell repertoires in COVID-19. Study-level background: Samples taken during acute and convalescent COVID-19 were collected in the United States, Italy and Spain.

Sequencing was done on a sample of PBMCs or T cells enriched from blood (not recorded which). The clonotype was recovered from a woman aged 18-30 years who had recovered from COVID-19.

DNA of the CDR3: TGTGCCAGCAGCTTAAAATATAGGGGCAGGGAAGGGTATGGCTACACCTTC. It yields the protein CASSLKYRGREGYGYTF. The genes are TRBV11-2 and TRBJ1-2; tentatively, D is TRBD1 (5 bases). Per germline, CDR1 SGHAT and CDR2 FQNNGV. This CDR3 comprises 17 residues. Trimming took 2 bases from V and 5 from J, leaving 21 bases between them.